The present T cell receptor beta chain was sequenced within a study of control samples from healthy donors and cancer patients. The CDR3 is 15 residues long. Trimming took off 3 bases at V and 0 bases at J, with 11 bases between the two ends. Germline CDR1 is MGHRA and CDR2 is YSYEKL. Produced via immunoSEQ multiplex PCR; TCRdb's table is partial and in-frame only. The data hold approximately 120,000 clones, with 90% observed a single time. Sequences were obtained from blood. The TCR sequence derives from a human donor in good health. The donor label of this sample is uncertain. The V call is TRBV4-1, the J call TRBJ1-1, with D possibly being TRBD1 (5 bases). The CDR3 nucleotides read TGCGCCAGCAGCCATGAGACAGATCTGAACACTGAAGCTTTCTTT. The encoded protein is CASSHETDLNTEAFF.